The T cell receptor beta chain described here comes from a study of T cell responses to AZD1222 COVID-19 vaccine. Findings and caveats of the study: Donors, mostly white British, included more females; clonal diversity was possibly underestimated. None of the repertoires were sampled until the peak T cell response had passed. Of the AZD1222 recipients, only 5 or 6 were seropositive at baseline.

Libraries were prepared by immunoSEQ multiplex PCR; TCRdb keeps only in-frame clonotypes and omits some of them. Of some 90,000 clones listed, 80% to 90% were seen once; the top ten hold under 20%. Trimming shortened V by 7 bases and J by 2 bases, and 8 bases separated the two germline ends. Germline V gene sequence: CDR1 DFQATT, CDR2 SNEGSKA (reference sequence). This CDR3 is built from 11 residues. This clone was seen just once. Its antigen remains unidentified. This chain uses TRBV20-1 with TRBJ1-2, with unresolved D. The clonotype was recovered from an adult in good health. Here the sequenced sample was peripheral blood, taken on day 0 of AZD1222 vaccination. The CDR3 coding sequence is TGCAGTGTGAAGATCAACTATGGCTACACCTTC. Its protein product is CSVKINYGYTF.